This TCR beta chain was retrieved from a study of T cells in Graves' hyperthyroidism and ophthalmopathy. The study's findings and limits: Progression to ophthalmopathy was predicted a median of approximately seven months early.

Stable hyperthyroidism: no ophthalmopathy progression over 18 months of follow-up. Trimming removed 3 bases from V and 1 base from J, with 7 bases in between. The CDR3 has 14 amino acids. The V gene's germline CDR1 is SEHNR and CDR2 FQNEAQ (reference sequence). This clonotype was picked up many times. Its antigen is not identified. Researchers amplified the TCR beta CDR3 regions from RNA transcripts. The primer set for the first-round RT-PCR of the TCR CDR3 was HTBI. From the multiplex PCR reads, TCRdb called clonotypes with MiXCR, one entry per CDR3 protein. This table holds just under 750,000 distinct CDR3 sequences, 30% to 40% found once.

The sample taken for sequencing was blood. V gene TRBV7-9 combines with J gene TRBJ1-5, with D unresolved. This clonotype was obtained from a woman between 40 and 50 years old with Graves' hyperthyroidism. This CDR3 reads CASSFGWSNQPQHF. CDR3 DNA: TGTGCCAGCAGCTTTGGCTGGAGCAATCAGCCCCAGCATTTT.